These 28 T cell receptor beta chains came from one sample sequenced in a study of blood T cell repertoires in COVID-19. The protocol was immunoSEQ multiplex PCR, while the TCRdb copy is restricted to in-frame clones and leaves out a portion. The sample includes fewer than 250,000 clones, 83% of them seen just once. Sequences were obtained from PBMCs or T cells enriched from blood (not recorded which). The source of these receptors is a woman in her fifties or sixties who had been exposed to COVID-19.

This rearrangement joins TRBV27 to TRBJ2-2; 9 nucleotides match TRBD2. The CDR3 has 15 residues. Germline CDR1 MNHEY, CDR2 SMNVEV (reference sequence). The ends lost 7 bases at V and 6 bases at J; junction bases unmatched: 9. CDR3 in amino acids: CASIPVAGAPGELFF. The CDR3 DNA is TGTGCCAGCATTCCGGTAGCGGGGGCTCCCGGGGAGCTGTTTTTT.

The rearrangement joins TRBV12-3 or TRBV12-4 to TRBJ2-1, with a possible D match to TRBD2 (6 bases). This CDR3 region has 12 residues. V lost 5 bases, J lost 8 bases, and 10 bases lay in between. As DNA, the CDR3 is TGTGCCAGCAGTCTGACTAGGGATGAGCAGTTCTTC. It encodes CASSLTRDEQFF.

This chain links TRBV7-3 with TRBJ2-1, with TRBD1 matching over 10 bases. The CDR3 is made up of 16 amino acids. Per the germline V gene, CDR1 is SGHTA and CDR2 is FQGTGA. V lost 0 bases, J lost 7 bases, and 6 bases stayed unmatched. CDR3 DNA: TGTGCCAGCAGCTTAACTGCGGGACAGGGGAGGAATGAGCAGTTCTTC. Protein sequence: CASSLTAGQGRNEQFF.

The chain is built from TRBV6-6 and TRBJ1-1, with D perhaps TRBD1 (5 bases). Germline V gene lookup returns CDR1 MNHNY and CDR2 SVGAGI (reference sequence). V lost 3 bases, J lost 3 bases, and 11 bases lay in between. The CDR3 totals 14 residues. The CDR3 DNA reads TGTGCCAGCAGTTATCATTCCAGGGACACTGAAGCTTTCTTT. This encodes CASSYHSRDTEAFF.

This clone was seen a handful of times. The rearrangement links TRBV5-4 to TRBJ2-2; possibly TRBD1 for D (5 bases). CDR1 and CDR2 (germline): SGHNT, YYREEE (reference sequence). This CDR3 comprises 14 residues. V lost 4 bases and J 7 bases, leaving 14 bases between the germline ends. CDR3 nucleotides: TGTGCCAGCAGCCCGGCCAGGGTTGGCGGGGAGCTGTTTTTT. Its protein is CASSPARVGGELFF.

This clone was seen a few times. V and J are TRBV10-3 and TRBJ1-1; D is uncertain. The CDR3 is made up of 14 amino acids. V was shortened by 3 bases and J by 11 bases, with 19 bases between the two germline ends. CDR1 is ENHRY, CDR2 SYGVKD, per germline. The CDR3 spells CAISDFDSPQGAFF. The CDR3 bases are TGTGCCATCAGTGACTTCGACTCCCCCCAAGGTGCTTTCTTT.

The J gene is TRBJ1-1, the V gene TRBV28; 7 nucleotides match TRBD1. Looked up from germline, CDR1 is MDHEN and CDR2 is SYDVKM. The CDR3 consists of 14 residues. V lost 7 bases and J lost 3; bases outside the gene matches: 8. CDR3 bases: TGTGCCAGCAAACCCAGGGGGAGTTACACTGAAGCTTTCTTT. Translated, it gives CASKPRGSYTEAFF.

This clone was counted a few times. V is TRBV10-3 and J is TRBJ1-2; 8 bases are a match to TRBD1. This CDR3 is built from 13 residues. The germline CDR1 and CDR2 sequences are ENHRY and SYGVKD. The V segment lost 6 bases and the J segment 7 bases; nucleotides outside the gene matches: 7. The CDR3 DNA sequence: TGTGCCATCAGCGACGACAGGGGTTTTGGCTACACCTTC. Its protein product is CAISDDRGFGYTF.

This clone showed up just a few times. The J gene is TRBJ1-1, the V gene TRBV10-3; D is perhaps TRBD1 (6 bases). Trimming cost V 3 bases and J 2 bases, with 13 bases left between them. CDR1 and CDR2 from the germline V gene are ENHRY and SYGVKD. CDR3 size: 15 residues. The CDR3 here is CAISESPGANTEAFF. DNA of the CDR3: TGTGCCATCAGTGAATCCCCAGGGGCCAACACTGAAGCTTTCTTT.

The V call is TRBV5-1, the J call TRBJ1-1, with a tentative D call TRBD1 (6 bases). V was cut by 4 bases and J by 4 bases, with 17 bases left in between. The CDR3 has 15 residues. The V gene's germline CDR1 is SGHRS and CDR2 YFSETQ. The CDR3 nucleotides read TGCGCCAGCAGCCAACAGGGTGGGGGGGTCACTGAAGCTTTCTTT. Translating it yields CASSQQGGGVTEAFF.

V usage is TRBV24-1 and J usage is TRBJ2-2; TRBD1 matches at 8 bases. With V trimmed by 3 bases and J by 3 bases, 11 bases remained unmatched. Germline V gene data show CDR1 as KGHDR and CDR2 as SFDVKD. CDR3 length: 18 residues. The CDR3 sequence is CATSDPGTGIYDTGELFF. As DNA, the CDR3 is TGTGCCACCAGTGATCCCGGGACAGGCATCTATGACACCGGGGAGCTGTTTTTT.

The count of this clone is one. The chain uses TRBV11-2 and TRBJ2-7; D remains unclear. Trimming shortened V by 2 bases and J by 0 bases, and 11 bases separated the two germline ends. CDR1 is SGHAT, CDR2 FQNNGV, per germline. The CDR3 loop spans 15 amino acids. CDR3 coding DNA: TGTGCCAGCAGCTTACCCCCGGCAGGCTCCTACGAGCAGTACTTC. This encodes CASSLPPAGSYEQYF.

The chain is built from TRBV9 and TRBJ2-1; D perhaps matches TRBD2 (6 bases). CDR1 is SGDLS, CDR2 YYNGEE, per germline. The CDR3 extends over 15 amino acids. V dropped 1 base and J dropped 4 bases, with 12 bases sitting between them. In nucleotides, the CDR3 is TGTGCCAGCAGCGTACGGGACTCCCCTTACAATGAGCAGTTCTTC. Protein: CASSVRDSPYNEQFF.

The gene calls are TRBV5-4 and TRBJ1-6, with a weak D call TRBD1 (6 bases). Germline V CDR1 and CDR2: SGHNT, YYREEE (reference sequence). V lost 1 base to trimming and J lost 11 bases, with 16 bases between them. CDR3 size: 15 residues. DNA of the CDR3: TGTGCCAGCAGCTTGCGAACAGGGCGAGGGGCACCCCTCCACTTT. This encodes CASSLRTGRGAPLHF.

The chain combines TRBV29-1 with TRBJ2-1; D not resolved. V was shortened by 0 bases and J by 10 bases, with 13 bases between the two germline ends. This CDR3 is 13 amino acids long. The germline V gene has CDR1 SQVTM and CDR2 ANQGSEA. The CDR3 loop reads CSVEDPWVREQFF. The CDR3 nucleotides read TGCAGCGTTGAAGATCCGTGGGTCAGGGAGCAGTTCTTC.

J is TRBJ1-6 and V is TRBV13; unclear D gene. The germline V gene encodes CDR1 PRHDT and CDR2 FYEKMQ (reference sequence). This CDR3 is 13 amino acids long. Deletions cut 3 bases from V and 10 bases from J, with 10 bases between. The DNA for the CDR3 is TGTGCCAGCAGCTTGAGGTCGGCGTCACCCCTCCACTTT. This gives the protein CASSLRSASPLHF.

This clone occurred a few times. The rearrangement uses TRBV6-1 and TRBJ2-7; 7 bases line up with TRBD1. Germline V gene data show CDR1 as MNHNS and CDR2 as SASEGT. The trim removed 1 base at V and 6 bases at J, leaving 3 bases unmatched. This CDR3 spans 13 amino acids. CDR3 in amino acids: CASSEGQGVEQYF. CDR3 nucleotide sequence: TGTGCCAGCAGTGAAGGACAGGGTGTCGAGCAGTACTTC.

J is TRBJ1-2 and V is TRBV5-6; 7 bases match TRBD1. CDR3 size: 14 residues. The trim removed 4 bases at V and 4 bases at J, leaving 7 bases unmatched. Germline assignment: CDR1 SGHDT and CDR2 YYEEEE. The CDR3 loop reads CASSRATGSYGYTF. The CDR3 region has the DNA TGTGCCAGCAGCCGGGCGACAGGGAGCTATGGCTACACCTTC.

Regarding this clone: This sample includes further DNA sequences coding for the same CDR3. The rearrangement links TRBV20-1 to TRBJ1-2, with TRBD1 identical over 7 bases. V gave up 6 bases and J gave up 6 bases; unmatched junction bases: 4. In germline, CDR1 is DFQATT, CDR2 SNEGSKA (reference sequence). There are 11 residues in the CDR3. In DNA form, the CDR3 reads TGCAGTGCCAAAACAGGGGATGGCTACACCTTC. Translated: CSAKTGDGYTF.

This clone was picked up one time. CDR3 protein: CASSEGGGHSGETYNEQFF. CDR3 DNA: TGCGCCAGCAGTGAGGGGGGGGGCCATAGCGGGGAGACCTACAATGAGCAGTTCTTC. This chain uses TRBV10-1 with TRBJ2-1, with TRBD2 matching 8 bases. Germline loops: CDR1 WNHNN, CDR2 SYGVQD (reference sequence). Trimming removed 2 bases from V and 2 bases from J; junction bases left unmatched: 14. The CDR3 is made up of 19 amino acids.

The rearrangement links TRBV28 to TRBJ1-2, with 10 positions matching TRBD1. V lost 6 bases, J lost 4 bases, and 2 bases stayed unmatched. Germline CDR1 MDHEN, CDR2 SYDVKM. The CDR3 runs to 13 residues. Here the CDR3 reads CASRDRGVYGYTF. CDR3 in DNA: TGTGCCAGCAGGGACAGGGGGGTCTATGGCTACACCTTC.

The chain couples TRBV5-6 to TRBJ2-7; 11 bases match TRBD2. V gave up 0 bases and J gave up 0 bases; unmatched junction bases: 8. CDR1 and CDR2 (germline): SGHDT, YYEEEE. The CDR3 consists of 18 residues. The CDR3 bases are TGTGCCAGCAGCTTGGCCATAGGGACTAGCGGAAGCTCCTACGAGCAGTACTTC. Translated: CASSLAIGTSGSSYEQYF.

This clone was seen only once. The chain employs TRBV10-1 and TRBJ2-3; the match to TRBD2 covers 7 bases. With 4 bases clipped from V and 7 bases from J, the junction kept 11 bases outside the gene matches. The germline V gene encodes CDR1 WNHNN and CDR2 SYGVQD (reference sequence). The CDR3 covers 15 residues. In DNA, the CDR3 is TGCGCCAGCAGTGTTGGTAGCGGGCCGGTGAATACGCAGTATTTT. Translated, it gives CASSVGSGPVNTQYF.

The V gene is TRBV4-1, the J gene TRBJ1-2; TRBD1 matches 7 bases. This CDR3 contains 15 residues. Trimming removed 0 bases from V and 2 bases from J; junction bases left unmatched: 3. The germline CDR1 and CDR2 sequences are MGHRA and YSYEKL. DNA for the CDR3: TGCGCCAGCAGCCAAGAAGAGGGGGCCAACTATGGCTACACCTTC. Translated: CASSQEEGANYGYTF.

The chain combines TRBV7-8 with TRBJ2-1; TRBD2 matches 10 bases. CDR1 and CDR2 (germline): SGHVS, FQNEAQ. The CDR3 totals 13 residues. V dropped 5 bases and J dropped 9; count of bases not matched to a gene: 4. The DNA of the CDR3 is TGTGCCAGCAGCCTCGGACTAGCGGCTGAGCAGTTCTTC. Translating it yields CASSLGLAAEQFF.

CDR3 in amino acids: CASSDRDGYEQYF. The CDR3 DNA sequence: TGTGCCAGCTCGGACAGGGACGGCTACGAGCAGTACTTC. The chain uses TRBV18 and TRBJ2-7; 8 nucleotides align to TRBD1. V was clipped by 6 bases and J by 3 bases; unmatched bases: 4. In germline, CDR1 is KGHSH, CDR2 LQKENI. The CDR3 contains 13 residues.

The V gene is TRBV2, the J gene TRBJ2-4, with D maybe TRBD1 (5 bases). The germline V gene encodes CDR1 SNHLY and CDR2 FYNNEI. V was pared by 6 bases and J by 6 bases, with 21 bases between. The CDR3 runs to 16 residues. The CDR3: CASSQVGPGSGNIQYF. DNA for the CDR3: TGTGCCAGCAGCCAAGTCGGACCAGGGTCGGGAAACATTCAGTACTTC.

The chain uses TRBV18 and TRBJ1-5; no clear D gene. The CDR3 is 17 amino acids. Germline V gene lookup returns CDR1 KGHSH and CDR2 LQKENI. V was shortened by 0 bases and J by 6 bases, with 18 bases between the two germline ends. Here the CDR3 reads CASSPPERGGMGQPQHF. CDR3 DNA: TGTGCCAGCTCACCACCGGAGCGGGGTGGGATGGGTCAGCCCCAGCATTTT.